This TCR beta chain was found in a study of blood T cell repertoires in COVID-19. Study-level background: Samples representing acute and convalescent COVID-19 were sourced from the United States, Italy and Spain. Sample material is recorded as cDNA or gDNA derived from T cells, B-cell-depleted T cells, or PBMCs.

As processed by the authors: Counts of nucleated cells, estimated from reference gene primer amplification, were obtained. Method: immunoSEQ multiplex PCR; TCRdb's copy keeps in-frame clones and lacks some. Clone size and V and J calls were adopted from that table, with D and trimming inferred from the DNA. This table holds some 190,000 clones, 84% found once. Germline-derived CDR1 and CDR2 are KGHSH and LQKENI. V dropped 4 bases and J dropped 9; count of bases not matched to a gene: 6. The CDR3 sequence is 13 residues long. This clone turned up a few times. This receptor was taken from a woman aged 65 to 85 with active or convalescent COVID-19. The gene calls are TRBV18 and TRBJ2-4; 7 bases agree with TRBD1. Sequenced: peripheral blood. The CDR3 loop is CASSLDRVGIQYF. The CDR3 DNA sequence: TGTGCCAGCTCACTAGACAGGGTGGGCATTCAGTACTTC.